This record concerns one TCR beta chain sequence. The entry originates in a study of OX40 agonist ivuxolimab in advanced cancers. The overall study: Patients in the trial were receiving intravenous ivuxolimab every 2 weeks, at doses of 0.01 to 10 mg/kg.

TCRdb's table, derived via immunoSEQ multiplex PCR, lists solely in-frame clones and lacks some. Counted here are about 34,000 clones, under 80% occurring once; the ten biggest clones make up approximately 9.9%. CDR1 SGHTS and CDR2 YDEGEE come from the germline V gene. Trimming removed 0 bases at V and 0 bases at J, with 13 bases between. The CDR3 has 17 residues. The sequences come from CD4+ or CD8+ T cells sorted from blood, collected in a trial of the OX40 agonist ivuxolimab. The sequence came from an adult with an advanced solid tumor such as melanoma, head and neck, liver or kidney cancer. The J gene is TRBJ2-1, the V gene TRBV5-8, with D possibly TRBD1 on 7 matching bases. In DNA, the CDR3 is TGTGCCAGCAGCTTGGTCAGGGGGGAGAGCTCCTACAATGAGCAGTTCTTC. It is translated as CASSLVRGESSYNEQFF.